Listed here are 4 T cell receptor beta chains from one sample, sequenced in a study of cytomegalovirus exposure and HLA in healthy donors. With 60 Vbeta and 13 Jbeta primers, the PCR was carried out. Data came from immunoSEQ multiplex PCR; TCRdb stores just in-frame clones and leaves some out. The table gives roughly 50,000 clones; the top ten clones make up more than 2% of it. The sequenced material came from PBMCs. The source of these receptors is a woman aged 40 to 49 in good health and CMV-seronegative.

The chain carries TRBV6-5 and TRBJ2-1; 12 bases agree with TRBD2. This CDR3 comprises 15 residues. Germline-derived CDR1 and CDR2 are MNHEY and SVGAGI. V lost 8 bases, J lost 7 bases, and 9 bases stayed unmatched. CDR3 nucleotide sequence: TGTGCCAGCTCTCTGGGACTAGCGGGTATAAATGAGCAGTTCTTC. It encodes CASSLGLAGINEQFF.

A remark on this clone: One end of the junction does not line up with germline, which may come from a read error. V gene TRBV30 combines with J gene TRBJ2-1; TRBD2 agrees at 11 bases. This CDR3 is built from 15 residues. The germline gives CDR1 GTSNPN, CDR2 SVGIG (reference sequence). The CDR3 nucleotides read TGTGCCGGGAGTCTGTGGACTAGCGGGTTCAATGAGCAGTTCTTC. Protein product: CAGSLWTSGFNEQFF. Combining the CDR3 with reference TRBV30 and TRBJ2-1 gives the whole variable domain SQTIHQWPATLVQPVGSPLSLECTVEGTSNPNLYWYRQAAGRGLQLLFYSVGIGQISSEVPQNLSASRPQDRQFILSSKKLLLSDSGFYLCAGSLWTSGFNEQFFGPGTRLTVL.

The rearrangement links TRBV5-8 to TRBJ2-6, with a tentative D call TRBD1 (6 bases). The CDR3 extends over 15 amino acids. Germline lookup yields CDR1 SGHTS and CDR2 YDEGEE. V was cut by 2 bases and J by 4 bases, with 10 bases left in between. As DNA, the CDR3 is TGTGCCAGCAGCTTAAGGACAGCCGGGGCCAACGTCCTGACTTTC. It is translated as CASSLRTAGANVLTF. The complete variable domain, with remaining parts taken from reference TRBV5-8 and TRBJ2-6, reads EAGVTQSPTHLIKTRGQQATLRCSPISGHTSVYWYQQALGLGLQFLLWYDEGEERNRGNFPPRFSGRQFPNYSSELNVNALELEDSALYLCASSLRTAGANVLTFGAGSRLTVL.

Here the CDR3 reads CASSYSSGGPYEQYF. DNA of the CDR3: TGTGCCAGCAGTTACTCGAGCGGGGGTCCCTACGAGCAGTACTTC. The chain links TRBV6-6 to TRBJ2-7; 8 nucleotides align to TRBD2. V dropped 0 bases and J dropped 2; count of bases not matched to a gene: 3. Germline V lookup: CDR1 MNHNY, CDR2 SVGAGI (reference sequence). This CDR3 spans 15 amino acids.